This T cell receptor (beta chain) was retrieved from a study of T cell responses to AZD1222 COVID-19 vaccine. Repertoires were generated with immunoSEQ multiplex PCR, while TCRdb's copy carries only in-frame clones and drops some. This table has about 140,000 clones, about nine tenths appearing once. As concerns this clone: Its specificity is unknown.

General study results and limits: Repertoire collection took place solely once the T cell response had peaked.

This material consisted of peripheral blood, taken on day 0 of AZD1222 vaccination. The TCR sequence derives from an adult in good health.

CDR3 DNA: TGTGCCATCAGCGTCAGATTGGAGAACACTGAAGCTTTCTTT. Protein sequence: CAISVRLENTEAFF. The chain has TRBV10-3 and TRBJ1-1; D is unclear. The V end lost 6 bases, the J end lost 1 base, and 12 bases lay between the germline ends. Germline lookup yields CDR1 ENHRY and CDR2 SYGVKD. This CDR3 region has 14 residues.